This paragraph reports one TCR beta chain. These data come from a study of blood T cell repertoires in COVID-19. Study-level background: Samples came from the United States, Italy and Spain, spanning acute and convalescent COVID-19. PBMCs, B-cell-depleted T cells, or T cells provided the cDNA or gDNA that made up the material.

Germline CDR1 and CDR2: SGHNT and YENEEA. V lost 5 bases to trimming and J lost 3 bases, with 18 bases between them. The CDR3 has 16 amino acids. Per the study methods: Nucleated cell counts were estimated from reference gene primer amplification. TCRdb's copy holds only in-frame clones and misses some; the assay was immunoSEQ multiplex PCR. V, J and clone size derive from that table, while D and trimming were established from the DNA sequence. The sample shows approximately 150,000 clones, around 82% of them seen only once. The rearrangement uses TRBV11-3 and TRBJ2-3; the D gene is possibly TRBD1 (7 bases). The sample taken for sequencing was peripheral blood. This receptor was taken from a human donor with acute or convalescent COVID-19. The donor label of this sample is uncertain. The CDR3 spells CASSPRQGGGTDTQYF. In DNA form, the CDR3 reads TGTGCCAGCAGCCCTCGACAGGGAGGAGGAACAGATACGCAGTATTTT.